This TCR delta chain was sequenced during a study of Vδ1+ human thymocytes. General study results and limits: Thymic TRG and TRD repertoires appeared highly polyclonal, with Gaussian CDR3 length distributions. About 20% of thymic delta-chain sequences were Vdelta2, with few Vdelta3, unlike blood Vdelta1+ controls. Bulk repertoire data may be misinterpreted because of unexpected Vdelta2 sequences. Donors shared many TRG clonotypes but few TRD clonotypes.

The template was reverse-transcribed extracted RNA. Pooled V-gene forward primers with one constant-region reverse primer generated the CDR3 amplicons by multiplex PCR. TCRdb applied CATT to the multiplex PCR reads for clone calling. Of more than 50,000 delta-chain clones in the sample, about 15% were seen once. A few counts support this clone. Antigen specificity is unknown. The CDR3 totals 16 residues. The germline V gene encodes CDR1 TSWWSYY and CDR2 QGS. V shed 4 bases and J shed 4 bases, with 19 bases lying between them. Material: Vdelta1+ gamma-delta thymocytes from the thymus. Specified subset: FACS-sorted CD3+ TCRalphabeta- TCRVdelta1+ TCRVdelta2- thymocytes. The chain is built from TRDV1 and TRDJ1; D is ambiguous. The source of this sequence is a girl younger than two who had congenital heart surgery. Here the CDR3 reads CALGGTIVLGSDKLIF. CDR3 nucleotide sequence: TGTGCTCTTGGGGGCACAATCGTGTTGGGAAGCGATAAACTCATCTTT.